Presented here are 16 T cell receptor beta chains from one specimen sequenced in a study of CD8 T cells in Susac syndrome. cDNA came from about 0.5 to 1 ug RNA primed by random hexamers. TCRdb called the immunoSEQ multiplex PCR reads again in MiXCR, with one record for every CDR3 protein. The table includes about 85,000 distinct CDR3 sequences, 95% detected once. Material: CD8+ T cells from PBMCs. The receptors shown here come from a human donor with Susac syndrome.

This clonotype was picked up one time. The CDR3 DNA reads TGTGCCAGCAGCTTTGGACAGAGCCAAGAGACCCAGTACTTC. Its protein is CASSFGQSQETQYF. V and J are TRBV5-6 and TRBJ2-5, with D tentatively TRBD1 (6 bases). Germline loops: CDR1 SGHDT, CDR2 YYEEEE. V lost 2 bases and J 1 base, leaving 9 bases between the germline ends. The CDR3 spans 14 residues.

This sequence joins TRBV20-1 and TRBJ2-7; D possibly matches TRBD1 or TRBD2 (5 bases each). The CDR3 totals 15 residues. Germline V CDR1 and CDR2: DFQATT, SNEGSKA (reference sequence). V dropped 3 bases and J dropped 0 bases, with 15 bases sitting between them. CDR3: CSASSSGTGSYEQYF. The CDR3 DNA follows: TGCAGTGCTAGTTCCTCCGGGACGGGCTCCTACGAGCAGTACTTC.

The J gene is TRBJ1-2, the V gene TRBV7-2; the D gene is possibly TRBD1 (6 bases). CDR3 size: 14 residues. Germline CDR1 reads SGHTA; CDR2 reads FQGNSA. Trimming removed 5 bases from V and 3 bases from J, with 13 bases in between. The CDR3 DNA reads as TGTGCCAGCAGCCCCCCGACAGGAGACTATGGCTACACCTTC. Translated, it gives CASSPPTGDYGYTF.

This chain links TRBV12-3 or TRBV12-4 with TRBJ1-5; possibly TRBD1 for D (5 bases). CDR3 size: 15 residues. Trimming shortened V by 4 bases and J by 3 bases, and 13 bases separated the two germline ends. The chain's CDR3 is CASSWGGSPNQPQHF. The CDR3 DNA reads TGTGCCAGCAGTTGGGGGGGGAGCCCCAATCAGCCCCAGCATTTT.

The chain links TRBV29-1 to TRBJ2-7; the D gene is possibly TRBD1 (6 bases). From germline, CDR1 is SQVTM and CDR2 ANQGSEA. The V end lost 6 bases, the J end lost 2 bases, and 11 bases lay between the germline ends. This CDR3 spans 12 amino acids. The CDR3 here is CSVTTGAYEQYF. Here the CDR3 DNA reads TGCAGCGTGACGACAGGTGCCTACGAGCAGTACTTC.

The chain combines TRBV9 with TRBJ2-3; D gene uncertain. Germline assignment: CDR1 SGDLS and CDR2 YYNGEE. V lost 1 base, J lost 6 bases, and 6 bases lay in between. The CDR3 is 12 residues long. DNA of the CDR3: TGTGCCAGCAGCGTACCAGCGGATACGCAGTATTTT. Encoded protein: CASSVPADTQYF.

The V call is TRBV13, the J call TRBJ2-4, with 7 bases matching TRBD1. This CDR3 contains 16 residues. The V gene end was trimmed by 5 bases and the J gene end by 6 bases; junction bases not matched to a gene: 13. Per germline, CDR1 PRHDT and CDR2 FYEKMQ (reference sequence). The DNA for the CDR3 is TGTGCCAGCAGCCCCATCCGGGACAGAGGGGGAAACATTCAGTACTTC. Its protein product is CASSPIRDRGGNIQYF.

This clonotype appeared once. The rearrangement uses TRBV15 and TRBJ2-7; 9 bases map to TRBD2. From germline, CDR1 is LNHNV and CDR2 YYDKDF (reference sequence). The CDR3 consists of 14 residues. Germline trimming cut 0 bases from V and 3 bases from J; bases unmatched to any gene: 0. CDR3 sequence reads: CATSREAGGYEQYF. The CDR3 DNA reads as TGTGCCACCAGCAGAGAAGCGGGGGGCTACGAGCAGTACTTC.

Of note for this clonotype: Given a much more abundant clone one base away, this may be a read error. This rearrangement joins TRBV28 to TRBJ2-3; no clear D gene. This CDR3 region has 12 residues. The germline V gene has CDR1 MDHEN and CDR2 SYDVKM. V gave up 2 bases and J gave up 4 bases, with 4 bases separating them. The CDR3 sequence is CASSLGPDTQYF. CDR3 coding DNA: TGTGCCAGCAGTTTAGGCCCAGATACGCAGTATTTT.

The V gene is TRBV6-6, the J gene TRBJ2-5; weak D call: TRBD1 (5 bases). Germline lookup yields CDR1 MNHNY and CDR2 SVGAGI (reference sequence). Trimming shortened V by 10 bases and J by 1 base, and 10 bases separated the two germline ends. The CDR3 runs 12 residues. The DNA of the CDR3 is TGTGCCACCTTGGACACCCAAGAGACCCAGTACTTC. Amino acid sequence: CATLDTQETQYF.

The V gene is TRBV6-5, the J gene TRBJ2-5; 7 positions agree with TRBD2. Germline CDR1 and CDR2: MNHEY and SVGAGI. This CDR3 is 15 amino acids long. V lost 0 bases, J lost 2 bases, and 3 bases stayed unmatched. Here the CDR3 reads CASSYSKLAQETQYF. DNA for the CDR3: TGTGCCAGCAGTTACTCGAAACTAGCGCAAGAGACCCAGTACTTC.

The chain combines TRBV30 with TRBJ1-1; D not resolved. CDR3 length: 13 amino acids. Germline assignment: CDR1 GTSNPN and CDR2 SVGIG (reference sequence). Trimming stripped 1 base from V and 3 bases from J, with 9 bases between. The CDR3 DNA follows: TGTGCCTGGAGTGCCGGGAGCCACACTGAAGCTTTCTTT. This sequence encodes CAWSAGSHTEAFF.

The sample holds a few counts of this clonotype. The chain links TRBV5-6 to TRBJ2-7; D possibly matches TRBD1 or TRBD2 (6 bases each). Germline-derived CDR1 and CDR2 are SGHDT and YYEEEE. Trimming removed 0 bases at V and 2 bases at J, with 9 bases between. The CDR3 covers 14 residues. DNA for the CDR3: TGTGCCAGCAGCTTGGCGGGGGCAGCCTACGAGCAGTACTTC. Encoded protein: CASSLAGAAYEQYF.

V and J are TRBV29-1 and TRBJ2-5; no clear D. Germline V gene data show CDR1 as SQVTM and CDR2 as ANQGSEA. V was clipped by 4 bases and J by 7 bases, with 10 bases between them. The CDR3 loop spans 11 amino acids. CDR3 coding DNA: TGCAGCGTTGCGGCATGGGGGACCCAGTACTTC. Translating gives CSVAAWGTQYF.

The genes are TRBV6-6 and TRBJ2-1; D is unresolved. The CDR3 extends over 11 amino acids. In germline, CDR1 is MNHNY, CDR2 SVGAGI (reference sequence). V was trimmed by 7 bases and J by 5 bases, leaving 6 bases between them. DNA of the CDR3: TGTGCCAGCATCAAGGACAATGAGCAGTTCTTC. Its translation is CASIKDNEQFF.

This clonotype was found once. The J gene is TRBJ2-2, the V gene TRBV15; D not certain. The CDR3 length is 13 residues. The germline CDR1 and CDR2 sequences are LNHNV and YYDKDF (reference sequence). V lost 4 bases and J 6 bases, leaving 9 bases between the germline ends. The CDR3 nucleotides are TGTGCCACCAGCATTGAGTTCGCCGGGGAGCTGTTTTTT. It is translated as CATSIEFAGELFF. Looking up the rest from reference TRBV15 and TRBJ2-2 gives the full variable domain: DAMVIQNPRYQVTQFGKPVTLSCSQTLNHNVMYWYQQKSSQAPKLLFHYYDKDFNNEADTPDNFQSRRPNTSFCFLDIRSPGLGDTAMYLCATSIEFAGELFFGEGSRLTVL.